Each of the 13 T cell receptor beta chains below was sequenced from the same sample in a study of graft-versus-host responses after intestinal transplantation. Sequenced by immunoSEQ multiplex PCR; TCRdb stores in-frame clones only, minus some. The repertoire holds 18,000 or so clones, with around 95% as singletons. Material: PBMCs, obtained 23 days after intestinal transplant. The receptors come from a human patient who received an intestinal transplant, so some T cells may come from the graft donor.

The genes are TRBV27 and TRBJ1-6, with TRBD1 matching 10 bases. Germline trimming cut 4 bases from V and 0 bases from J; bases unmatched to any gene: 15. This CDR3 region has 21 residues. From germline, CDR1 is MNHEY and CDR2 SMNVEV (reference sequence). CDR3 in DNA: TGTGCCAGCAGTTCTCGAGGGACAGGGGATGGGGCTAGCTCCTATAATTCACCCCTCCACTTT. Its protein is CASSSRGTGDGASSYNSPLHF.

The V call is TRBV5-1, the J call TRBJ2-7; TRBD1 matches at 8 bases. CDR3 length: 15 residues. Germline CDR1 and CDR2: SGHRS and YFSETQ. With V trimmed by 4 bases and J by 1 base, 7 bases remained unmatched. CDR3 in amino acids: CASSPGTGSSYEQYF. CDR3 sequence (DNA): TGCGCCAGCAGCCCTGGGACAGGTAGTTCCTACGAGCAGTACTTC.

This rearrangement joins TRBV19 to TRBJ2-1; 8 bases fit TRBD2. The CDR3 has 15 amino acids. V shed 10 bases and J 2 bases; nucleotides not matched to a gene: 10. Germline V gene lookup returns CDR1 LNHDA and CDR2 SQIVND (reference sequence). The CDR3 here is CATILAAGTYNEQFF. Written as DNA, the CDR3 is TGTGCCACCATACTAGCGGCTGGGACCTACAATGAGCAGTTCTTC.

The CDR3 sequence: CAWSVTGTTEAFF. Written as DNA, the CDR3 is TGTGCCTGGAGTGTGACAGGGACCACTGAAGCTTTCTTT. The chain has TRBV30 and TRBJ1-1; 7 nucleotides align to TRBD1. CDR3 size: 13 residues. The germline CDR1 and CDR2 sequences are GTSNPN and SVGIG (reference sequence). Trimming at V came to 0 bases and at J to 4 bases, leaving 2 bases not matched to a gene.

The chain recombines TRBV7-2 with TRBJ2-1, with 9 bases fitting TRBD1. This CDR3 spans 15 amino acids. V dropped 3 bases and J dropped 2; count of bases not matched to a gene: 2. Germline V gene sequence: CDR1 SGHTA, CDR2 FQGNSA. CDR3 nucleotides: TGTGCCAGCAGCTTCCGGGACAGGGCCTACAATGAGCAGTTCTTC. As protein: CASSFRDRAYNEQFF.

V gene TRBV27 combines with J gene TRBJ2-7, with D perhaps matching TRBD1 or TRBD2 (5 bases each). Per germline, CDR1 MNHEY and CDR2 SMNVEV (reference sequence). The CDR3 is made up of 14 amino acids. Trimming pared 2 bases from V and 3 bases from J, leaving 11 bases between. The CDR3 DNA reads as TGTGCCAGCAGTTTAAACTGGGACCTCTACGAGCAGTACTTC. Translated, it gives CASSLNWDLYEQYF.

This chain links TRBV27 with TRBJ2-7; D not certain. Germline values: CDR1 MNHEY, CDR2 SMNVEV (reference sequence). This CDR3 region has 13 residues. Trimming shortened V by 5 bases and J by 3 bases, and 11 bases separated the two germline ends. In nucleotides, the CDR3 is TGTGCCAGCAGTACTAACCCCCTCTACGAGCAGTACTTC. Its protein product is CASSTNPLYEQYF.

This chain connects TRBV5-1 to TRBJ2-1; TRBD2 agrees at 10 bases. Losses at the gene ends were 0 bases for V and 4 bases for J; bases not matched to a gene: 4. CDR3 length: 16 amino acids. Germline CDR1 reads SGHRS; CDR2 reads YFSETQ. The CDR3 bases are TGCGCCAGCAGCTTGGGAGCGGGAGGGGTTTACAATGAGCAGTTCTTC. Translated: CASSLGAGGVYNEQFF.

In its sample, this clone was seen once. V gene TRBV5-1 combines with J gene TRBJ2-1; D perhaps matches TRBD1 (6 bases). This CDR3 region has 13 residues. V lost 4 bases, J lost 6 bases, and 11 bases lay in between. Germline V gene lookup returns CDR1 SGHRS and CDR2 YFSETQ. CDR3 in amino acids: CASSMTGSNEQFF. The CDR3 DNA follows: TGCGCCAGCAGCATGACAGGTTCCAATGAGCAGTTCTTC.

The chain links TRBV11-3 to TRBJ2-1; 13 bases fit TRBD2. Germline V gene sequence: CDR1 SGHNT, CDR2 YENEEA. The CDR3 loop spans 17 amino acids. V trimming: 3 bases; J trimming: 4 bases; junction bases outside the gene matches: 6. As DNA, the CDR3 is TGTGCCAGCAGCTTCCGCAGGGGACTAGCGGGATACAATGAGCAGTTCTTC. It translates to CASSFRRGLAGYNEQFF.

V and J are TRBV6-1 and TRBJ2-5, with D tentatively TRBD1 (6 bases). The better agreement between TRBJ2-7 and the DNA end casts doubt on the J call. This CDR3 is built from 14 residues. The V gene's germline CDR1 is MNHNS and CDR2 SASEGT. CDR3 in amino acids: CASSPRDNSYEQYF. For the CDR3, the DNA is TGTGCCAGCAGCCCCCGGGACAACTCCTACGAGCAGTACTTC.

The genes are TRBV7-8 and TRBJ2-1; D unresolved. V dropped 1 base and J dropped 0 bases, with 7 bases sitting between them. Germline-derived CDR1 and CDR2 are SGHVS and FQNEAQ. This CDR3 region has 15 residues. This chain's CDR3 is CASSLVSDSYNEQFF. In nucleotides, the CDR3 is TGTGCCAGCAGCTTAGTTTCTGACTCCTACAATGAGCAGTTCTTC. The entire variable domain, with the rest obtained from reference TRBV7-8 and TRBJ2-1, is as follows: GAGVSQSPRYKVAKRGQDVALRCDPISGHVSLFWYQQALGQGPEFLTYFQNEAQLDKSGLPSDRFFAERPEGSVSTLKIQRTQQEDSAVYLCASSLVSDSYNEQFFGPGTRLTVL.

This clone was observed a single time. CDR3 in amino acids: CASSPSGGTAEKLFF. The DNA for the CDR3 is TGCGCCAGCAGCCCGTCCGGGGGGACGGCGGAAAAACTGTTTTTT. This sequence joins TRBV4-1 and TRBJ1-4; tentatively, D is TRBD1 (5 bases). V lost 4 bases, J lost 8 bases, and 17 bases lay in between. The CDR3 sequence is 15 residues long. Germline V gives CDR1 MGHRA, CDR2 YSYEKL.